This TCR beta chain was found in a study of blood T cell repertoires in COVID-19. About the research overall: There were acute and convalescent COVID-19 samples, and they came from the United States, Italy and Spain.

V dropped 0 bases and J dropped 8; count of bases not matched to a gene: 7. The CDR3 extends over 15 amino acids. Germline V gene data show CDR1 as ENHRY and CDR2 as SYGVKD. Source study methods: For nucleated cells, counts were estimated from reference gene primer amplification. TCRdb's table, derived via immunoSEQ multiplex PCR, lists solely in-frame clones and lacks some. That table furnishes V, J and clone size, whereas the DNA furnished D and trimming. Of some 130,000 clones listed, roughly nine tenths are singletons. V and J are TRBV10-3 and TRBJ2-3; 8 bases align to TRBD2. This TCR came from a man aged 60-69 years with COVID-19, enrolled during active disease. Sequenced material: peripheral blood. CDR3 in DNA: TGTGCCATCAGTGAGTCGGGGACTAGTTTGGTTACGCAGTATTTT. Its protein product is CAISESGTSLVTQYF.